The 17 T cell receptor beta chains below all came from one sample that was sequenced in a study of control samples from healthy donors and cancer patients. Using immunoSEQ multiplex PCR, the repertoire was profiled, and TCRdb retains in-frame clones only, with some absent. The sample contains about 160,000 clones, 85% to 95% of which appear only once. Sequencing used blood. The receptors here all came from a woman in her 40s in good health.

The CDR3 DNA is TGTGCCACCAGCCCACGGGGACTAGCGGCCCACGAGCAGTACTTC. Amino acid sequence: CATSPRGLAAHEQYF. The chain carries TRBV15 and TRBJ2-7, with 11 bases aligning to TRBD2. The CDR3 has 15 residues. The germline V gene has CDR1 LNHNV and CDR2 YYDKDF (reference sequence). The ends lost 5 bases at V and 5 bases at J; junction bases unmatched: 8.

The chain recombines TRBV4-3 with TRBJ2-1; 10 bases line up with TRBD2. V shed 0 bases and J 3 bases; nucleotides not matched to a gene: 5. Germline-derived CDR1 and CDR2 are LGHNA and YSLEER. The length of the CDR3 is 17 residues. This chain's CDR3 is CASSQESGGAVYNEQFF. CDR3 coding DNA: TGCGCCAGCAGCCAAGAAAGCGGGGGGGCCGTCTACAATGAGCAGTTCTTC.

The chain joins TRBV20-1 to TRBJ1-1; D unclear. The germline V gene has CDR1 DFQATT and CDR2 SNEGSKA (reference sequence). The V gene lost 4 bases and the J gene lost 1 base, with 4 bases spanning the gap. The length of the CDR3 is 11 residues. Written as DNA, the CDR3 is TGCAGTGCTATAGAGAACACTGAAGCTTTCTTT. This codes for CSAIENTEAFF.

This chain joins TRBV6-2 or TRBV6-3 and TRBJ2-1; TRBD2 matches at 10 bases. The CDR3 totals 15 residues. Germline V CDR1 and CDR2: MNHEY, SVGEGT. With V trimmed by 4 bases and J by 4 bases, 4 bases remained unmatched. CDR3 bases: TGTGCCAGCAGTTGGACTAGCGGCTTTTACAATGAGCAGTTCTTC. Encoded protein: CASSWTSGFYNEQFF.

This rearrangement joins TRBV9 to TRBJ2-5; 9 nucleotides line up with TRBD1. Per the germline V gene, CDR1 is SGDLS and CDR2 is YYNGEE. The CDR3 runs to 18 residues. Trimming removed 4 bases from V and 5 bases from J; junction bases left unmatched: 18. The CDR3 spells CASSSILGQGSFAETQYF. CDR3 nucleotide sequence: TGTGCCAGCAGCTCTATTCTAGGACAGGGGAGCTTCGCGGAGACCCAGTACTTC.

The rearrangement uses TRBV7-8 and TRBJ2-1; TRBD2 matches 13 bases. The V gene end was trimmed by 4 bases and the J gene end by 12 bases; junction bases not matched to a gene: 6. The CDR3 length is 14 residues. Germline CDR1 is SGHVS and CDR2 is FQNEAQ. In DNA form, the CDR3 reads TGTGCCAGCAGCTCTGGACTAGCGGGAGACGTGCAGTTCTTC. Protein: CASSSGLAGDVQFF.

V gene TRBV7-9 combines with J gene TRBJ2-1; perhaps TRBD2 as D (6 bases). The V end was cut by 9 bases, the J end by 0 bases, with 18 bases between. Germline values: CDR1 SEHNR, CDR2 FQNEAQ (reference sequence). CDR3 length: 16 residues. CDR3 sequence: CASRGGGVSSYNEQFF. The CDR3 coding sequence is TGTGCCAGTAGGGGCGGCGGGGTGAGCTCCTACAATGAGCAGTTCTTC.

The rearrangement links TRBV4-3 to TRBJ2-7, with 7 bases lining up with TRBD1. The germline V gene encodes CDR1 LGHNA and CDR2 YSLEER. This CDR3 contains 15 residues. The J segment lost 2 bases and the V segment lost 1 base, leaving 5 bases of the junction unmatched. DNA of the CDR3: TGCGCCAGCAGCCAAGGTCGACAGGGCACCTACGAGCAGTACTTC. Translated: CASSQGRQGTYEQYF.

J is TRBJ1-4 and V is TRBV9; D ambiguous. Per germline, CDR1 SGDLS and CDR2 YYNGEE. The CDR3 is 11 residues long. V shed 5 bases and J shed 5 bases, with 4 bases lying between them. The CDR3 here is CASSSNEKLFF. For the CDR3, the DNA is TGTGCCAGCAGTTCGAATGAAAAACTGTTTTTT. The full variable domain, completed using reference TRBV9 and TRBJ1-4, is DSGVTQTPKHLITATGQRVTLRCSPRSGDLSVYWYQQSLDQGLQFLIQYYNGEERAKGNILERFSAQQFPDLHSELNLSSLELGDSALYFCASSSNEKLFFGSGTQLSVL.

CDR3 sequence: CANVIASLYGYTF. The CDR3 coding sequence is TGCGCCAACGTAATAGCCTCCCTCTATGGCTACACCTTC. V and J are TRBV10-1 and TRBJ1-2; D call uncertain. The germline V and J ends were trimmed by 10 bases and 4 bases, with 16 bases remaining between them. This CDR3 region has 13 residues. Germline V gene lookup returns CDR1 WNHNN and CDR2 SYGVQD (reference sequence).

Only one count was recorded for this clone. The gene calls are TRBV7-2 and TRBJ1-1; tentatively, D is TRBD1 (5 bases). Trimming removed 1 base from V and 6 bases from J, with 9 bases in between. The CDR3 runs to 13 residues. In germline, CDR1 is SGHTA, CDR2 FQGNSA. In nucleotides, the CDR3 is TGTGCCAGCAGCTTAGGGGGGTCGGCTGAAGCTTTCTTT. Translation gives CASSLGGSAEAFF. Complete variable domain (other parts from reference TRBV7-2 and TRBJ1-1): GAGVSQSPSNKVTEKGKDVELRCDPISGHTALYWYRQSLGQGLEFLIYFQGNSAPDKSGLPSDRFSAERTGGSVSTLTIQRTQQEDSAVYLCASSLGGSAEAFFGQGTRLTVV.

The V call is TRBV20-1, the J call TRBJ1-2; D not certain. Germline CDR1 is DFQATT and CDR2 is SNEGSKA (reference sequence). The CDR3 loop spans 11 amino acids. V lost 3 bases, J lost 3 bases, and 5 bases lay in between. The CDR3 DNA reads as TGCAGTGCTAGCGTGGACTATGGCTACACCTTC. It codes for CSASVDYGYTF.

The V gene is TRBV4-1, the J gene TRBJ2-7, with a weak D call TRBD2 (6 bases). Trimming shortened V by 1 base and J by 2 bases, and 12 bases separated the two germline ends. Germline V gene lookup returns CDR1 MGHRA and CDR2 YSYEKL. The CDR3 spans 15 residues. CDR3 sequence: CASSQAPVAAYEQYF. DNA for the CDR3: TGCGCCAGCAGCCAAGCCCCAGTAGCGGCCTACGAGCAGTACTTC.

The chain carries TRBV15 and TRBJ1-1; D unresolved. Trimming cost V 0 bases and J 5 bases, with 10 bases left between them. Germline V CDR1 and CDR2: LNHNV, YYDKDF (reference sequence). The CDR3 has 14 amino acids. CDR3: CATSRDPKGTEAFF. The CDR3 DNA sequence: TGTGCCACCAGCAGAGATCCTAAGGGAACTGAAGCTTTCTTT. Using reference TRBV15 and TRBJ1-1 for the parts outside the CDR3, the full variable domain is DAMVIQNPRYQVTQFGKPVTLSCSQTLNHNVMYWYQQKSSQAPKLLFHYYDKDFNNEADTPDNFQSRRPNTSFCFLDIRSPGLGDTAMYLCATSRDPKGTEAFFGQGTRLTVV.

The gene calls are TRBV4-3 and TRBJ2-2; D not resolved. Germline-derived CDR1 and CDR2 are LGHNA and YSLEER. The CDR3 has 15 amino acids. V was shortened by 1 base and J by 3 bases, with 9 bases between the two germline ends. In nucleotides, the CDR3 is TGCGCCAGCAGCCAAGCGGGCAGACACACCGGGGAGCTGTTTTTT. Translating gives CASSQAGRHTGELFF.

The chain joins TRBV5-4 to TRBJ1-2; no definite D call. CDR1 is SGHNT and CDR2 is YYREEE in the germline V gene (reference sequence). This CDR3 contains 16 residues. V was trimmed by 4 bases and J by 8 bases, leaving 24 bases between them. The CDR3 DNA sequence: TGTGCCAGCAGCGCGGGGTTGTATGGTCTTCTTGGGGGCTACACCTTC. It is translated as CASSAGLYGLLGGYTF.

This chain uses TRBV7-9 with TRBJ2-2; D call uncertain. The V gene lost 5 bases and the J gene lost 1 base, with 11 bases spanning the gap. This CDR3 contains 15 residues. Germline V gene data show CDR1 as SEHNR and CDR2 as FQNEAQ (reference sequence). CDR3 bases: TGTGCCAGCAGCAGCCTCCAGCGGAACACCGGGGAGCTGTTTTTT. Its protein product is CASSSLQRNTGELFF. The variable domain in full, with the rest retrieved from reference TRBV7-9 and TRBJ2-2, is DTGVSQNPRHKITKRGQNVTFRCDPISEHNRLYWYRQTLGQGPEFLTYFQNEAQLEKSRLLSDRFSAERPKGSFSTLEIQRTEQGDSAMYLCASSSLQRNTGELFFGEGSRLTVL.